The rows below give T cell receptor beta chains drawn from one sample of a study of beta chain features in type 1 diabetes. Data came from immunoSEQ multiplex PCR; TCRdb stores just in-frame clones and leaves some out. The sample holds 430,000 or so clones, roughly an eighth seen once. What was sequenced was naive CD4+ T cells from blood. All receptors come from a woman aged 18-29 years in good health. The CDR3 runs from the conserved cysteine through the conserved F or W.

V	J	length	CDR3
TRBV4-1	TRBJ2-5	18	CASSHRGPTAPSGETQYF
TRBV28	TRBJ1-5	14	CASSRDSVLQPQHF
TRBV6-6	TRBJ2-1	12	CASSYLDNEQFF
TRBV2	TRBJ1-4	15	CASSEGGKGREKLFF
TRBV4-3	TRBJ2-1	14	CASSHRTDLGEQFF
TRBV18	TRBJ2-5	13	CASSRGTQETQYF
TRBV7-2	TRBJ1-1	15	CASSLGDRGNTEAFF
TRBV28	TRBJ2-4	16	CASSLGSSRAKNIQYF
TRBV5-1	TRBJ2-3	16	CASSLASGVPRRTQYF
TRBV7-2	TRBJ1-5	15	CASSPRIGGNQPQHF
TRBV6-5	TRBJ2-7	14	CASRRGQVSYEQYF
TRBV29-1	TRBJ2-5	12	CSAERAEETQYF
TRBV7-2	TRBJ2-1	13	CASSQGQYNEQFF
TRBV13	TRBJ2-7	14	CASSSLLSSYEQYF
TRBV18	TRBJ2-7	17	CASSPPPGDRDSYEQYF
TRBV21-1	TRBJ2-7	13	CARGGQWSYEQYF
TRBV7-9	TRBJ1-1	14	CASSSQDTNTEAFF
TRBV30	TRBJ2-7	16	CAWILRGTGGSYEQYF
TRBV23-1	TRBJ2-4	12	CASRLAKNIQYF
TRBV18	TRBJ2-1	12	CASSPAGVSQFF
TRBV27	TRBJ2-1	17	CASSFYPAGTTNNEQFF
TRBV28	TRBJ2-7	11	CASSWGKEQYF
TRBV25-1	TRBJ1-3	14	CASSVTGLGNTIYF
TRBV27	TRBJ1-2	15	CASSPGSHLNYGYTF
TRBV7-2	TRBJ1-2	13	CASSEATGYGYTF
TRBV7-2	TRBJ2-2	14	CASSTGRYTGELFF
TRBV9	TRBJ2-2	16	CASSTPGTGSGGELFF
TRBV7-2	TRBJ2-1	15	CASSLPVSGRGEQFF
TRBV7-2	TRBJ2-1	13	CASSSLPWNEQFF
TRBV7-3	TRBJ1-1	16	CASSLFGRSMNTEAFF
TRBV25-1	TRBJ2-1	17	CASSEWAGGPVQREQFF
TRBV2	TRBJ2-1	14	CASTRDRGYNEQFF
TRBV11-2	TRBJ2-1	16	CASSEITSAAYNEQFF
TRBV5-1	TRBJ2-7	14	CASTPIESSYEQYF
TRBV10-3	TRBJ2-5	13	CAIGQGGQETQYF
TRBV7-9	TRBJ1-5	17	CASSLDPARATNQPQHF
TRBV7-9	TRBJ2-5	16	CASSPRRLSGIQTQYF
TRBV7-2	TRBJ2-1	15	CASSLGESSYNEQFF
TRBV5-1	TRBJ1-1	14	CASSLATLNTEAFF
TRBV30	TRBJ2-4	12	CAWSVLADVQYF
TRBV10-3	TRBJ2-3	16	CAISESESGYTDTQYF
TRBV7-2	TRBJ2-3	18	CASSLKARWRSSTDTQYF
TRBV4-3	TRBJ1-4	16	CASSQDYSRFNEKLFF
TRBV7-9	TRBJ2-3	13	CASSLGVTDTQYF
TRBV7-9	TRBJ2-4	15	CASSLAGGLENIQYF
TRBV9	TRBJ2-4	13	CASSVSGKNIQYF
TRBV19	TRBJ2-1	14	CASRYSGSYNEQFF
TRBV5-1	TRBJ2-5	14	CASSLGTYQETQYF